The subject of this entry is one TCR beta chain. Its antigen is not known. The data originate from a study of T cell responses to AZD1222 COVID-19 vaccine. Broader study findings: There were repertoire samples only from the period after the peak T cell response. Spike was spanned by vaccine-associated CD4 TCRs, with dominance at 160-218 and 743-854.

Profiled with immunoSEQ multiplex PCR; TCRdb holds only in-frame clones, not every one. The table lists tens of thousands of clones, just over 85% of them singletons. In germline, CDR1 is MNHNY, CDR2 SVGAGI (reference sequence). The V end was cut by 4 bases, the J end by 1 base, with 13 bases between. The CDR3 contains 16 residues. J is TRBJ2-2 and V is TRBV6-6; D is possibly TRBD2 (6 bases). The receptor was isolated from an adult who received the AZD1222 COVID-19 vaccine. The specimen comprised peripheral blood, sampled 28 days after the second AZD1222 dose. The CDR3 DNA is TGTGCCAGCAGTTTGGACCGGGACTGGAACACCGGGGAGCTGTTTTTT. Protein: CASSLDRDWNTGELFF.